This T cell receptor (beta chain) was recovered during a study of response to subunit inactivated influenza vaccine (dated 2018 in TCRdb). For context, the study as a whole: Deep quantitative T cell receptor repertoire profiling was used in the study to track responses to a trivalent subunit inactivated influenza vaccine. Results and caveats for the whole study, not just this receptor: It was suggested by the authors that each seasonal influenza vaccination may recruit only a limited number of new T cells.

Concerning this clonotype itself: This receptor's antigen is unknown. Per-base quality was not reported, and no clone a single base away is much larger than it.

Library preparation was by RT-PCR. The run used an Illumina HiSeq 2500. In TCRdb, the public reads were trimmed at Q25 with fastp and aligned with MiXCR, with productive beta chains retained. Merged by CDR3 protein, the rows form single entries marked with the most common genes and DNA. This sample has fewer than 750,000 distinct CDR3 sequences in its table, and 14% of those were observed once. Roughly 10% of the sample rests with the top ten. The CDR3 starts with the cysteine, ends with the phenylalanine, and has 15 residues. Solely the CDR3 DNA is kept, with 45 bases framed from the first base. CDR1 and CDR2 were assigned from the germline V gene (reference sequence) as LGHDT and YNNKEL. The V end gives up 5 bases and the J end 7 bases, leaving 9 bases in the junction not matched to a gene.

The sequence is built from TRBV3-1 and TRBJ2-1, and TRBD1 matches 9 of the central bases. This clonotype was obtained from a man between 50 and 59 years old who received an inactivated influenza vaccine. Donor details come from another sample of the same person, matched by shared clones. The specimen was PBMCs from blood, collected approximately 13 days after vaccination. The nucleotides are TGTGCCAGCAGCTTAACCCCGGGACAGGGAAATGAGCAGTTCTTC. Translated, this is CASSLTPGQGNEQFF.